The 23 T cell receptor beta chains below were found in one sample sequenced in a study of T cells in Graves' hyperthyroidism and ophthalmopathy. TCR beta CDR3 sequences were amplified from RNA transcripts. Using the HTBI primer set, a first-round RT-PCR was run on the TCR CDR3. TCRdb redid the calling of the multiplex PCR reads with MiXCR, one entry per CDR3 protein. The table has about 270,000 distinct CDR3 sequences, roughly 22% seen once; the top ten hold roughly 60%. The sequenced material came from blood. The receptors here all came from a man younger than 45 with Graves' ophthalmopathy.

The CDR3 sequence is CASSPRFQQRANYGYTF. The CDR3 nucleotides read TGTGCCAGCAGCCCAAGATTTCAACAGAGGGCTAACTATGGCTACACCTTC. J is TRBJ1-2 and V is TRBV7-8; D gene ambiguous. Trimming removed 5 bases at V and 0 bases at J, with 19 bases between. From germline, CDR1 is SGHVS and CDR2 FQNEAQ. The CDR3 has 17 residues.

A few counts support this clonotype. The CDR3 region is CSAIAGGGSTDTQYF. In DNA, the CDR3 is TGCAGTGCAATAGCGGGAGGGGGGAGCACAGATACGCAGTATTTT. The rearrangement joins TRBV20-1 to TRBJ2-3, with 11 nucleotides matching TRBD2. Germline CDR1 DFQATT, CDR2 SNEGSKA (reference sequence). The CDR3 length is 15 residues. The junction had 5 bases not matched to a gene; V was cut back by 6 bases and J by 0 bases.

In this sample, this clonotype turned up a few times. The chain uses TRBV4-1 and TRBJ1-5, with D perhaps TRBD1 (6 bases). The germline V and J ends were trimmed by 1 base and 4 bases, with 11 bases remaining between them. The CDR3 sequence is 15 residues long. Germline V gene data show CDR1 as MGHRA and CDR2 as YSYEKL. The CDR3 region has the DNA TGCGCCAGCAGCCAAGTAGACAGGACAAATCAGCCCCAGCATTTT. Translating it yields CASSQVDRTNQPQHF.

This clonotype was seen at least ten times. The rearrangement joins TRBV30 to TRBJ1-5; 8 nucleotides agree with TRBD1. The CDR3 extends over 13 amino acids. The germline V gene has CDR1 GTSNPN and CDR2 SVGIG (reference sequence). J gave up 7 bases and V 5 bases, and 7 bases lay outside the gene matches. Written as DNA, the CDR3 is TGTGCCTGGGACACAGGGGGAGGACAGCCCCAGCATTTT. Its translation is CAWDTGGGQPQHF.

Many counts were recorded for this clonotype. V usage is TRBV28 and J usage is TRBJ1-5; D uncertain. CDR1 is MDHEN and CDR2 is SYDVKM in the germline V gene. The CDR3 spans 15 residues. V shed 6 bases and J shed 5 bases, with 17 bases lying between them. The CDR3: CASSLEGGRYQPQHF. CDR3 coding DNA: TGTGCCAGCAGCCTCGAAGGAGGGAGATATCAGCCCCAGCATTTT.

This clonotype was seen many times. The chain carries TRBV20-1 and TRBJ2-5, with a tentative D call TRBD1 (6 bases). The germline V gene has CDR1 DFQATT and CDR2 SNEGSKA (reference sequence). Trimming removed 1 base at V and 2 bases at J, with 17 bases between. The CDR3 contains 16 residues. Written as DNA, the CDR3 is TGCAGTGCTAGAGGGGGCCGGTGGGGGCGACAAGAGACCCAGTACTTC. Its translation is CSARGGRWGRQETQYF.

The V and J genes are TRBV12-3 or TRBV12-4 and TRBJ1-6; 7 nucleotides agree with TRBD1. Unmatched junction bases numbered 4, after V lost 0 bases and J lost 8 bases. The CDR3 runs to 15 residues. CDR3 DNA: TGTGCCAGCAGTTTAGCAGACAGGGTCGATTCACCCCTCCACTTT. This translates into CASSLADRVDSPLHF.

This clonotype has just a few counts. The chain has TRBV2 and TRBJ2-1; no firm D call. This CDR3 is 12 amino acids long. The germline V gene has CDR1 SNHLY and CDR2 FYNNEI. With 2 bases removed from V and 6 bases from J, the gap between germline ends came to 5 bases. The CDR3, as DNA: TGTGCCAGCAGTGAAAGGGTCAATGAGCAGTTCTTC. Translation: CASSERVNEQFF.

On this clonotype: Possible read error: a much larger clone is one base away. The chain combines TRBV11-1 with TRBJ2-1; D not resolved. Between the trimmed V and J ends, which lost 4 bases and 11 bases, there was a span of 15 bases. Per the germline V gene, CDR1 is SGHAT and CDR2 is FQDESV (reference sequence). The CDR3 totals 13 residues. The CDR3 reads CASSSGRINKQFF. The CDR3 DNA reads TGTGCCAGCAGCTCCGGACGGATTAATAAGCAGTTCTTC.

This rearrangement joins TRBV12-3 or TRBV12-4 to TRBJ2-3; D call uncertain. V lost 2 bases and J 2 bases, leaving 14 bases between the germline ends. The CDR3 is made up of 16 amino acids. In DNA, the CDR3 is TGTGCCAGCAGTTTAAGCCCAGGCAAACCCACAGATACGCAGTATTTT. It specifies CASSLSPGKPTDTQYF.

This clonotype was counted between two and nine times. The rearrangement joins TRBV15 to TRBJ2-1, with TRBD2 matching 9 bases. This CDR3 is built from 15 residues. Per the germline V gene, CDR1 is LNHNV and CDR2 is YYDKDF (reference sequence). The J segment lost 7 bases and the V segment lost 4 bases, leaving 8 bases of the junction unmatched. The CDR3 sequence: CATSIRGLAINEQFF. The CDR3 bases are TGTGCCACCAGCATCCGAGGACTAGCGATTAATGAGCAGTTCTTC.

Turning to this clonotype: An end of the junction differs from the germline gene, which may be a read error. The genes are TRBV30 and TRBJ1-1; 12 positions match TRBD1. The CDR3 is made up of 13 amino acids. Germline V gene lookup returns CDR1 GTSNPN and CDR2 SVGIG (reference sequence). The DNA for the CDR3 is TGTGTCTGGAGGGGGACAGGGGGCTTCGAAGCTTTCTTT. Protein: CVWRGTGGFEAFF.

The CDR3 DNA follows: TGCAGCGTTGCTGACATTGGCTATGGTGGCTACACCTTC. It codes for CSVADIGYGGYTF. The chain recombines TRBV29-1 with TRBJ1-2, with D uncertain. CDR3 length: 13 amino acids. Germline assignment: CDR1 SQVTM and CDR2 ANQGSEA. The V end was cut by 4 bases, the J end by 7 bases, with 16 bases between.

Regarding this clonotype: A read error may produce the germline difference seen at one junction end. The rearrangement joins TRBV19 to TRBJ1-1, with TRBD1 identical over 8 bases. Germline V gene lookup returns CDR1 LNHDA and CDR2 SQIVND (reference sequence). The CDR3 runs 15 residues. CDR3 residues: CASSVTGGMNTEALF. The DNA for the CDR3 is TGTGCCAGTAGTGTTACAGGGGGGATGAACACTGAAGCTCTCTTT.

DNA of the CDR3: TGTGCCAGTAGTATGACCGGGCGGGAGGCCTACAATGAGCAGTTCTTC. It codes for CASSMTGREAYNEQFF. The V and J genes are TRBV19 and TRBJ2-1, with 8 bases fitting TRBD2. Germline trimming cut 3 bases from V and 2 bases from J; bases unmatched to any gene: 6. The V gene's germline CDR1 is LNHDA and CDR2 SQIVND (reference sequence). CDR3 length: 16 amino acids.

This clonotype appeared a few times. The chain combines TRBV20-1 with TRBJ1-1; the D is unclear. There are 12 residues in the CDR3. Germline values: CDR1 DFQATT, CDR2 SNEGSKA (reference sequence). V was pared by 6 bases and J by 4 bases, with 12 bases between. The CDR3 region has the DNA TGCAGTGCCACTCTCGGGGTCACTGAAGCTTTCTTT. This codes for CSATLGVTEAFF.

This clonotype was seen at least ten times. The chain uses TRBV5-6 and TRBJ1-2; D may be TRBD1 (6 bases). The germline V gene has CDR1 SGHDT and CDR2 YYEEEE. The CDR3 length is 12 residues. Between the trimmed V and J ends, which lost 5 bases and 7 bases, there was a span of 12 bases. The CDR3 protein is CASSANRVGYTF. CDR3 nucleotide sequence: TGTGCCAGCAGTGCTAACAGGGTTGGCTACACCTTC. The full variable domain, completed using reference TRBV5-6 and TRBJ1-2, is DAGVTQSPTHLIKTRGQQVTLRCSPKSGHDTVSWYQQALGQGPQFIFQYYEEEERQRGNFPDRFSGHQFPNYSSELNVNALLLGDSALYLCASSANRVGYTFGSGTRLTVV.

This clonotype was counted only a few times. J is TRBJ2-1 and V is TRBV7-3; 13 bases are shared with TRBD2. The germline V gene has CDR1 SGHTA and CDR2 FQGTGA. The ends lost 5 bases at V and 8 bases at J; junction bases unmatched: 9. This CDR3 contains 16 residues. The CDR3 DNA follows: TGTGCCAGCAGCCTAGGATCCGGACTAGCGGGAGATGAGCAGTTCTTC. It encodes CASSLGSGLAGDEQFF. Based on the CDR3 plus reference TRBV7-3 and TRBJ2-1, the full variable domain is GAGVSQTPSNKVTEKGKYVELRCDPISGHTALYWYRQSLGQGPEFLIYFQGTGAADDSGLPNDRFFAVRPEGSVSTLKIQRTERGDSAVYLCASSLGSGLAGDEQFFGPGTRLTVL.

This clonotype has a count of ten or more. The genes are TRBV3-1 and TRBJ2-7; 7 bases match TRBD2. The V gene end was trimmed by 8 bases and the J gene end by 4 bases; junction bases not matched to a gene: 14. Germline V gives CDR1 LGHDT, CDR2 YNNKEL (reference sequence). The CDR3 loop spans 15 amino acids. The CDR3 coding sequence is TGTGCCAGCTCTAAAGGACTAGTGGTAGGATACGAGCAGTACTTC. It codes for CASSKGLVVGYEQYF.

The rearrangement links TRBV20-1 to TRBJ2-1; tentatively, D is TRBD1 or TRBD2 (5 bases each). Germline V gene data show CDR1 as DFQATT and CDR2 as SNEGSKA (reference sequence). V was clipped by 6 bases and J by 3 bases, with 15 bases between them. The length of the CDR3 is 14 residues. The CDR3 region is CSATPGRDYNEQFF. In DNA, the CDR3 is TGCAGTGCCACTCCGGGACGAGACTACAATGAGCAGTTCTTC.

The rearrangement links TRBV12-3 or TRBV12-4 to TRBJ1-5; 8 nucleotides match TRBD1. V shed 4 bases and J 6 bases; nucleotides not matched to a gene: 2. The CDR3 totals 13 residues. CDR3 sequence reads: CASSWGTGQPQHF. In DNA, the CDR3 is TGTGCCAGCAGTTGGGGGACAGGTCAGCCCCAGCATTTT.

This clonotype was seen more than once but under ten times. The genes are TRBV28 and TRBJ1-4, with 8 bases matching TRBD1. This CDR3 is 15 amino acids long. Trimming took 5 bases from V and 8 from J; bases not matched to a gene: 10. CDR1 is MDHEN, CDR2 SYDVKM, per germline. CDR3 DNA: TGTGCCAGCAGTACCCCGGGGACAGGAGCCGAAAAACTGTTTTTT. Protein sequence: CASSTPGTGAEKLFF.

The V and J genes are TRBV9 and TRBJ2-3, with a possible D match to TRBD1 (6 bases). CDR1 SGDLS and CDR2 YYNGEE come from the germline V gene. V shed 4 bases and J shed 2 bases, with 11 bases lying between them. This CDR3 has 14 residues. This CDR3 is CASSRDRHTDTQYF. DNA of the CDR3: TGTGCCAGCAGCCGAGACAGGCACACAGATACGCAGTATTTT.